This T cell receptor (beta chain) was profiled in a study of blood T cell repertoires in COVID-19. Study-level background: Spain, Italy and the United States supplied samples that represented acute and convalescent COVID-19. T cells, B-cell-depleted T cells, or PBMCs provided the cDNA or gDNA that served as material.

Seattle-derived patients entered the study during active infection and were followed longitudinally. How the authors handled the data: Reference gene primer amplification yielded estimated nucleated cell counts. TCRdb's table, derived via immunoSEQ multiplex PCR, lists solely in-frame clones and lacks some. The V and J calls and clone size are taken from that table; D and trimming were inferred from the DNA. The table lists 300,000 to 400,000 clones, roughly 89% of them singletons. The CDR3 runs to 12 residues. Germline loops: CDR1 ENHRY, CDR2 SYGVKD. To note about this clone: A junction boundary mismatches the germline segment, possibly from a read error.

This receptor was identified in a man aged 25 to 40 with COVID-19, enrolled during active disease. The rearrangement uses TRBV10-3 and TRBJ2-5, with 7 nucleotides matching TRBD1. Material for sequencing was peripheral blood. CDR3 residues: CRQGWGQETQYF. The CDR3, as DNA: TGCAGACAGGGTTGGGGACAAGAGACCCAGTACTTC.